This TCR beta chain is from a study of blood T cell repertoires in COVID-19. Study summary: COVID-19 samples, acute and convalescent, were from the United States, Italy and Spain. From T cells, B-cell-depleted T cells, or PBMCs came the material, which was cDNA or gDNA.

This CDR3 spans 15 amino acids. Germline V gene sequence: CDR1 SGHVT, CDR2 SQSDAQ. Trimming removed 5 bases at V and 4 bases at J, with 15 bases between. Original analysis: The authors estimated nucleated cell counts from reference gene primer amplification. Assay: immunoSEQ multiplex PCR; the TCRdb copy retains only in-frame clones and omits some. Clone size and the V and J calls come from that table; the DNA yielded D and trimming. The table has about 200,000 clones, roughly 83% seen once; the top ten hold more than 25%. The sequenced material came from peripheral blood. This clonotype originated in a man in his forties with acute or convalescent COVID-19. This rearrangement joins TRBV7-4 to TRBJ1-5, with D perhaps TRBD1 (6 bases). CDR3 residues: CASSPIGQKNQPQHF. DNA of the CDR3: TGTGCCAGCAGCCCTATTGGACAGAAGAATCAGCCCCAGCATTTT.